Below are 5 T cell receptor beta chains sequenced from a single sample in a study of blood T cell repertoires in COVID-19. The table came from immunoSEQ multiplex PCR; TCRdb's copy has only in-frame clones and leaves some out. The repertoire holds 140,000 or so clones, with 65% to 85% as singletons. The sequencing input was peripheral blood. The receptors derive from a man younger than 40 with COVID-19, enrolled during active disease.

In its sample, this clone was seen a few times. The rearrangement joins TRBV9 to TRBJ2-7, with 7 positions matching TRBD2. CDR1 is SGDLS, CDR2 YYNGEE, per germline. The CDR3 consists of 14 residues. V gave up 0 bases and J gave up 6 bases; unmatched junction bases: 6. CDR3 nucleotide sequence: TGTGCCAGCAGCGTAGAGGTGACTAGCCGCGAGCAGTACTTC. This gives the protein CASSVEVTSREQYF.

This chain uses TRBV7-9 with TRBJ1-6; no clear D gene. The germline CDR1 and CDR2 sequences are SEHNR and FQNEAQ (reference sequence). V lost 2 bases and J 3 bases, leaving 8 bases between the germline ends. CDR3 length: 15 residues. The chain's CDR3 is CASSLSQIYNSPLHF. The CDR3 nucleotides are TGTGCCAGCAGCTTAAGTCAGATCTATAATTCACCCCTCCACTTT.

This chain connects TRBV10-3 to TRBJ2-5; possible D gene TRBD1, 6 bases. In germline, CDR1 is ENHRY, CDR2 SYGVKD. The V end lost 0 bases, the J end lost 4 bases, and 12 bases lay between the germline ends. The CDR3 spans 15 residues. CDR3 coding DNA: TGTGCCATCAGTGAGTCTAACCGGGACACAGAGACCCAGTACTTC. Translating it yields CAISESNRDTETQYF.

This chain connects TRBV3-1 (or the pseudogene TRBV3-2) to TRBJ2-1; 12 nucleotides match TRBD2. The germline CDR1 and CDR2 sequences are LGHDT and YNNKEL (reference sequence). The CDR3 contains 16 residues. V was pared by 4 bases and J by 8 bases, with 9 bases of the junction left unmatched. In DNA, the CDR3 is TGTGCCAGCAGCCTTAGGGTAGCTAGCGGGAGGGATGAGCAGTTCTTC. As protein: CASSLRVASGRDEQFF.

CDR3 amino acids: CASSEGSVGYTF. In nucleotides, the CDR3 is TGTGCCAGCAGTGAAGGCTCAGTAGGCTACACCTTC. The chain recombines TRBV25-1 with TRBJ1-2; D is undetermined. Trimming took off 2 bases at V and 8 bases at J, with 9 bases between the two ends. From germline, CDR1 is MGHDK and CDR2 SYGVNS. The CDR3 runs to 12 residues.